This entry lists 18 T cell receptor beta chains sequenced from one sample in a study of blood T cell repertoires in COVID-19. Sequenced by immunoSEQ multiplex PCR; TCRdb stores in-frame clones only, minus some. The sample holds some 130,000 clones, around 89% seen once. The material sequenced was peripheral blood. Receptors originate from a man aged 55-75 years with COVID-19, enrolled during active disease.

The chain links TRBV7-9 to TRBJ1-2; D ambiguous. The V end lost 5 bases, the J end lost 2 bases, and 12 bases lay between the germline ends. Germline V CDR1 and CDR2: SEHNR, FQNEAQ (reference sequence). This CDR3 has 14 residues. CDR3 bases: TGTGCCAGCAGCCCCGGTGGGCCCAACTATGGCTACACCTTC. This translates into CASSPGGPNYGYTF.

V and J are TRBV28 and TRBJ2-7, with 7 bases matching TRBD1. Germline V gene lookup returns CDR1 MDHEN and CDR2 SYDVKM. The CDR3 is made up of 13 amino acids. The V gene end was trimmed by 6 bases and the J gene end by 9 bases; junction bases not matched to a gene: 11. CDR3 amino acids: CASSLDRVGAQYF. The CDR3 DNA sequence: TGTGCCAGCAGCCTAGACAGGGTGGGCGCGCAGTACTTC.

The rearrangement joins TRBV5-1 to TRBJ1-1; D call uncertain. Trimming removed 3 bases from V and 7 bases from J, with 16 bases in between. Per the germline V gene, CDR1 is SGHRS and CDR2 is YFSETQ. CDR3 length equals 14 residues. The CDR3 sequence: CASSSVIGVDEAFF. CDR3 sequence (DNA): TGCGCCAGCAGCTCTGTAATCGGAGTGGATGAAGCTTTCTTT.

This chain uses TRBV30 with TRBJ2-3, with 7 bases lining up with TRBD1. Looked up from germline, CDR1 is GTSNPN and CDR2 is SVGIG (reference sequence). With V trimmed by 4 bases and J by 1 base, 8 bases remained unmatched. The CDR3 has 15 amino acids. Here the CDR3 reads CAWTSRGRGTDTQYF. CDR3 DNA sequence: TGTGCCTGGACTAGTAGGGGGCGAGGCACAGATACGCAGTATTTT.

V is TRBV28 and J is TRBJ1-5; D gene unclear. Germline V gives CDR1 MDHEN, CDR2 SYDVKM. The CDR3 extends over 15 amino acids. Between the trimmed V and J ends, which lost 10 bases and 6 bases, there was a span of 22 bases. CDR3 in DNA: TGTGCCACCCGTGGGGAGGAACTCCGGGGTCAGCCCCAGCATTTT. Translated: CATRGEELRGQPQHF.

The chain joins TRBV6-6 to TRBJ1-5; the D is unclear. The CDR3 contains 12 residues. Germline CDR1 MNHNY, CDR2 SVGAGI (reference sequence). V shed 2 bases and J shed 7 bases, with 6 bases lying between them. In DNA form, the CDR3 reads TGTGCCAGCAGTTACCCGGGACAGCCCCAGCATTTT. Its protein is CASSYPGQPQHF.

The V and J genes are TRBV29-1 and TRBJ1-5, with D perhaps matching TRBD1 (5 bases). The CDR3 is made up of 13 amino acids. Germline loops: CDR1 SQVTM, CDR2 ANQGSEA. V lost 7 bases to trimming and J lost 3 bases, with 13 bases between them. The CDR3 reads CSAGLGVNQPQHF. In DNA form, the CDR3 reads TGCAGCGCCGGGCTAGGGGTCAATCAGCCCCAGCATTTT.

This clone was seen only once. This sequence joins TRBV5-1 and TRBJ2-3, with D unclear. Germline V gene sequence: CDR1 SGHRS, CDR2 YFSETQ. The V and J ends lost 4 bases and 0 bases respectively, with 15 bases between them. The CDR3 covers 16 residues. CDR3 sequence (DNA): TGCGCCAGCAGCCGAAACCGCCGCCTAAGCACAGATACGCAGTATTTT. This gives the protein CASSRNRRLSTDTQYF.

The CDR3 coding sequence is TGTGCCAGCAGTAAACAGGGGCGGACTGAAGCTTTCTTT. Translation gives CASSKQGRTEAFF. This chain uses TRBV6-5 with TRBJ1-1; TRBD1 matches at 7 bases. The length of the CDR3 is 13 residues. After removal of 5 bases from V and 5 bases from J, the junction contained 5 bases not matched to a gene. CDR1 and CDR2 from the germline V gene are MNHEY and SVGAGI.

The chain links TRBV6-5 to TRBJ1-3; weak D call: TRBD1 (5 bases). Trimming left V 6 bases short and J 7 bases short, with 7 bases between. The germline gives CDR1 MNHEY, CDR2 SVGAGI. This CDR3 spans 11 amino acids. This CDR3 is CASRGHNTIYF. Here the CDR3 DNA reads TGTGCCAGCAGAGGACACAACACCATATATTTT.

The rearrangement links TRBV4-3 to TRBJ2-1; D is perhaps TRBD2 (5 bases). This CDR3 has 16 residues. Germline values: CDR1 LGHNA, CDR2 YSLEER. V was pared by 0 bases and J by 2 bases, with 11 bases between. This CDR3 is CASSQEEDVPYNEQFF. The CDR3 region has the DNA TGCGCCAGCAGCCAAGAGGAGGACGTTCCCTACAATGAGCAGTTCTTC.

CDR3 sequence: CASSAPSGSLHF. The CDR3, as DNA: TGTGCCAGCAGCGCGCCCTCGGGGTCCCTCCACTTT. This sequence joins TRBV6-5 and TRBJ1-6; no definite D call. V shed 6 bases and J shed 14 bases, with 14 bases lying between them. The germline V gene encodes CDR1 MNHEY and CDR2 SVGAGI. The CDR3 runs to 12 residues.

CDR3 region: CASSPRVGDEKLFF. Here the CDR3 DNA reads TGTGCCAGCTCACCGCGGGTGGGTGATGAAAAACTGTTTTTT. The V call is TRBV18, the J call TRBJ1-4; the D is unclear. This CDR3 region has 14 residues. CDR1 is KGHSH and CDR2 is LQKENI in the germline V gene. V lost 3 bases to trimming and J lost 6 bases, with 11 bases between them.

The CDR3 bases are TGTGCCAGCAGCCAAGAAGGACGAGGGGGCGAGCAGTACTTC. This gives the protein CASSQEGRGGEQYF. The chain carries TRBV11-3 and TRBJ2-7; a weak D match, TRBD1 (6 bases). CDR1 is SGHNT, CDR2 YENEEA, per germline. Trimming shortened V by 5 bases and J by 6 bases, and 17 bases separated the two germline ends. The CDR3 has 14 residues.

The CDR3 loop is CASSLGAGGNYNEQFF. CDR3 in DNA: TGTGCCAGCAGCCTAGGAGCGGGGGGGAACTACAATGAGCAGTTCTTC. The rearrangement joins TRBV7-8 to TRBJ2-1; 10 bases map to TRBD2. CDR3 length equals 16 residues. Per the germline V gene, CDR1 is SGHVS and CDR2 is FQNEAQ. V gave up 5 bases and J gave up 3 bases; unmatched junction bases: 7.

This chain uses TRBV15 with TRBJ1-5, with TRBD1 as a possible D gene (6 bases). The CDR3 consists of 14 residues. In germline, CDR1 is LNHNV, CDR2 YYDKDF (reference sequence). V lost 7 bases, J lost 4 bases, and 14 bases lay in between. The DNA of the CDR3 is TGTGCCACCACCCAGGGGTCCCCTAATCAGCCCCAGCATTTT. Its protein product is CATTQGSPNQPQHF.

CDR3 nucleotide sequence: TGTGCCAGCAGTGAAGCGCTTATAACAGGGGGCCAGCCCCAGCATTTT. As protein: CASSEALITGGQPQHF. The genes are TRBV2 and TRBJ1-5; 9 positions agree with TRBD1. Germline V gene sequence: CDR1 SNHLY, CDR2 FYNNEI. This CDR3 region has 16 residues. V dropped 0 bases and J dropped 7; count of bases not matched to a gene: 7.

The V call is TRBV6-5, the J call TRBJ1-1; D is unresolved. Trimming left V 6 bases short and J 5 bases short, with 13 bases between. CDR3 length: 13 amino acids. CDR1 is MNHEY and CDR2 is SVGAGI in the germline V gene. CDR3: CASSPSRQTEAFF. The CDR3 DNA sequence: TGTGCCAGCAGCCCCAGCAGACAAACTGAAGCTTTCTTT.